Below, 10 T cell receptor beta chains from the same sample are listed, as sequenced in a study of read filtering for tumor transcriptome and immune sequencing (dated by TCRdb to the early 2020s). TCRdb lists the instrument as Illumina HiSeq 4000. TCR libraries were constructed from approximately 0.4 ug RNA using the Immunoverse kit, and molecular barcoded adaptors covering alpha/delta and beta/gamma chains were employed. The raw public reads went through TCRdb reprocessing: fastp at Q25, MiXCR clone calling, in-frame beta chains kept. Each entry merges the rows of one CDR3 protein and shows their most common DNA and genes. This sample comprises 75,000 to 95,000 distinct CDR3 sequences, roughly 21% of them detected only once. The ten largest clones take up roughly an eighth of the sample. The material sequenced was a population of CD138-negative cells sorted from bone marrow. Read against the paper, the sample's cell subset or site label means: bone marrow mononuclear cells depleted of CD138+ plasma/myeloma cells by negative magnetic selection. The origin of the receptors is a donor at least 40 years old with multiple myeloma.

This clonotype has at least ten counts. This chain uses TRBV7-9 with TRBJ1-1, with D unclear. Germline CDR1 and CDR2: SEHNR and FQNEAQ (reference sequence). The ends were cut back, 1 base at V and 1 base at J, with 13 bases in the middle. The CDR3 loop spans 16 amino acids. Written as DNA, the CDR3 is TGTGCCAGCAGCTTAGAAATACCAGGCCCGAACACTGAAGCTTTCTTT. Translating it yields CASSLEIPGPNTEAFF.

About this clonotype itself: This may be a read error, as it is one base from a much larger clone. The CDR3 reads CASSFRGVMVQPQHF. DNA for the CDR3: TGTGCCAGCAGTTTCCGGGGTGTAATGGTTCAGCCCCAGCATTTT. The chain is built from TRBV12-3 or TRBV12-4 and TRBJ1-5; D gene unclear. The CDR3 has 15 residues. V gave up 3 bases and J gave up 6 bases, with 15 bases separating them.

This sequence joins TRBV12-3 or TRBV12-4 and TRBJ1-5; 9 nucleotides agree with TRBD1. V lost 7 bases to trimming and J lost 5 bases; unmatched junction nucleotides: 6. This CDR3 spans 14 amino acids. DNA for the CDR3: TGTGCCAGCACTGCGGGACAGGGATATCAGCCCCAGCATTTT. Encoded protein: CASTAGQGYQPQHF.

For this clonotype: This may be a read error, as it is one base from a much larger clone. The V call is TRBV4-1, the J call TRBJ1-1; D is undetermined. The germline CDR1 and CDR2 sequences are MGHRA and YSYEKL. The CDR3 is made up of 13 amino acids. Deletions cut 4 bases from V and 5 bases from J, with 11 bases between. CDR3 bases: TGCGCCAGCAGCCTATCAGATGGGACTGAAGCTTTCTTT. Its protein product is CASSLSDGTEAFF.

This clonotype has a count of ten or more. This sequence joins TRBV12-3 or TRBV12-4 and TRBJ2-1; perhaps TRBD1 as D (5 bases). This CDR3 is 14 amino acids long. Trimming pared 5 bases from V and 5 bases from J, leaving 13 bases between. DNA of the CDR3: TGTGCCAGCAGTGTCGTAGGGGTGCACAATGAGCAGTTCTTC. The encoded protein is CASSVVGVHNEQFF.

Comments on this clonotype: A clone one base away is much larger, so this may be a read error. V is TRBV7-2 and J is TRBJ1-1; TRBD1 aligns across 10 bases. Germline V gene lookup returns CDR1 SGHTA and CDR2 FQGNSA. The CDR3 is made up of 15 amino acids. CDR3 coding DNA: TGTGCCGGCAGCTTAATGGACAGGGGGTCCACTGAAGCTTTCTTT. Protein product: CAGSLMDRGSTEAFF.

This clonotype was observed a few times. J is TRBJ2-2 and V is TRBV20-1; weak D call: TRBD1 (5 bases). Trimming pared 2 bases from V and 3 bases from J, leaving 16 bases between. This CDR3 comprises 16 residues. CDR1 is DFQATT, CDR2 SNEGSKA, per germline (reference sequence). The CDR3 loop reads CSARLASQADTGELFF. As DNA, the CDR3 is TGCAGTGCTAGATTGGCTTCACAGGCGGACACCGGGGAGCTGTTTTTT.

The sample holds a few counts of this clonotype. The CDR3 nucleotides are TGCAGTGCTCCCAGGGACACCATATATTTT. Its translation: CSAPRDTIYF. The rearrangement links TRBV20-1 to TRBJ1-3; tentative D call: TRBD1 (5 bases). There are 10 residues in the CDR3. V gave up 5 bases and J gave up 8 bases, with 7 bases separating them. Looked up from germline, CDR1 is DFQATT and CDR2 is SNEGSKA (reference sequence).

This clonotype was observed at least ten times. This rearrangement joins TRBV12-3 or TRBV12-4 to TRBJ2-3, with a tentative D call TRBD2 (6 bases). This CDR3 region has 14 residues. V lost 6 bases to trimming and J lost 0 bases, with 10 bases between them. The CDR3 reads CASSLTSSTDTQYF. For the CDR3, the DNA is TGTGCCAGCAGCCTGACTAGTAGCACAGATACGCAGTATTTT.

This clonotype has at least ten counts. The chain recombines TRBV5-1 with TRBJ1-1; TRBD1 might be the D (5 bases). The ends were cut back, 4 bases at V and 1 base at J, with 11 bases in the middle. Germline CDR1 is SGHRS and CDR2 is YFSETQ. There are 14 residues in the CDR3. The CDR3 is CASSVSTGNTEAFF. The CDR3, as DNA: TGCGCCAGCAGCGTCTCCACAGGGAACACTGAAGCTTTCTTT.